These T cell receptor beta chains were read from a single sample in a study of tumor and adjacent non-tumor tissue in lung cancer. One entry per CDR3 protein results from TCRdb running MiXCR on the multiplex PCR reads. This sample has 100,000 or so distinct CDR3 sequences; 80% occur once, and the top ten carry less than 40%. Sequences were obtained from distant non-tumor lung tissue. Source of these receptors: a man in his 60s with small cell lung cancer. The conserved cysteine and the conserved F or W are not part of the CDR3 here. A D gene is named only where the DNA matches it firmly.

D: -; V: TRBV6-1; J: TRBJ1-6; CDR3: ASRDHSYNSPLH
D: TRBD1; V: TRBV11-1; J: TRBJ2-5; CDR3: ASSADRGFQETQY
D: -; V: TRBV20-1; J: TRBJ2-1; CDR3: SARSGSQQF
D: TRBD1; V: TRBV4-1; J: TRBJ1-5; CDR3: ASRQGMSQSLH
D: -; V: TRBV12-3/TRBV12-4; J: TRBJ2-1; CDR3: VSSYGLGVYNEQL
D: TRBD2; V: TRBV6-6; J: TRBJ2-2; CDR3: ASSYSGRDTGVLF
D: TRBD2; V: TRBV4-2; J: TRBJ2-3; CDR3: ASSPASGRVTDIQY
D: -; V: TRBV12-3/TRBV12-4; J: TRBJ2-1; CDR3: ASSPGQGHHNEQF
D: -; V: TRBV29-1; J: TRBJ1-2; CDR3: SGRLDRGYT
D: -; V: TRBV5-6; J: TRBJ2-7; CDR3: ASSSGFEQY
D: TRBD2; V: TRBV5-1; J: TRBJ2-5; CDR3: ASSSTSGRVRETQY
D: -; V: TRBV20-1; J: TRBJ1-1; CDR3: SARPPSYTEAF
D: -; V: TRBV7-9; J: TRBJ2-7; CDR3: ASGGAGSPSYEQY
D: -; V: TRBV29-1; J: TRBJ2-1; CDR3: SASGTAYDDQF
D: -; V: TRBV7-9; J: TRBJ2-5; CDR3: ACSYSRWFETQY
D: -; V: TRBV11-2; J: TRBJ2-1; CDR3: ASSRADPYKEQF
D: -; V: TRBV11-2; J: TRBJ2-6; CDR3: ASNKRSGANVMT
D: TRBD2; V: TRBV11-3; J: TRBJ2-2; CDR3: TRSLTAGVVTGELF
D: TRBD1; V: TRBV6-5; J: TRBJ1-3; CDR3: DSTYSRGPSGNTIY
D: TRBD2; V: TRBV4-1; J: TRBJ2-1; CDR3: ASSQYRLAAHNEQL
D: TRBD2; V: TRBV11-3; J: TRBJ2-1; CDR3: ASGLGTNNGQF
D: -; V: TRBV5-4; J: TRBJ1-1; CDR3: TSSLGKGGANTEAF
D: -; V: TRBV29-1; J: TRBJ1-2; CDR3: SVEKNLGVFWGYT
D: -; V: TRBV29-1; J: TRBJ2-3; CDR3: SVIGGADGHTQY
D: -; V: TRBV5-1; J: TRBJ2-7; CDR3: ASSLSPGQASYGQY
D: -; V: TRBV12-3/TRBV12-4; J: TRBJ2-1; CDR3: TSSQRGGYNEQF
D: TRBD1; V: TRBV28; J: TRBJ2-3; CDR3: AGSFMRQGAGSTDTQY
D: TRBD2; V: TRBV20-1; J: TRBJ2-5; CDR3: CAPWTSGIGETQY
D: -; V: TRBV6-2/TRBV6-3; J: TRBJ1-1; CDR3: ASSYSEGNTATF
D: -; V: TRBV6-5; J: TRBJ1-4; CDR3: ASTTMNSATNEKLF
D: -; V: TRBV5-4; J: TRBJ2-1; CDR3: ASSGWASNEQF
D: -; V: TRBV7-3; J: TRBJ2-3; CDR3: ASSFTGLKTDTQY
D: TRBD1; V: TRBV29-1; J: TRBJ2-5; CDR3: SLPGQGGETQY
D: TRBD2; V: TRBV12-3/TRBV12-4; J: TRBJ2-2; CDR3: TSSFWRGSNIGELF
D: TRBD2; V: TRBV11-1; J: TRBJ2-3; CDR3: ASNSGLAGGPVADTQD
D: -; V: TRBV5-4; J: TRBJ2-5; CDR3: ASSSTVGWTQETQY
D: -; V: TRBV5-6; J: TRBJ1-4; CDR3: VSSYGRENEKLF
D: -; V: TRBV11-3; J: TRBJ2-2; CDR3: ASSLGVSSGGELF
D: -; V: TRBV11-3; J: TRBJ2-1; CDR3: ASSTKNEDGLF
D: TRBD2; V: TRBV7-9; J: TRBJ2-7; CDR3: ASSLIRGLAGANPYDQY
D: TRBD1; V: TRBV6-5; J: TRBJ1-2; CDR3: ASSYSVVGTEGRYGYT
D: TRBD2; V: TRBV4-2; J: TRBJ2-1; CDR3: VSSQDPSGRYNEQF
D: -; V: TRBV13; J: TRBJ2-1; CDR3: ASSPGRADEQF
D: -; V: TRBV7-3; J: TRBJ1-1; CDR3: TSSLTDLLEAF
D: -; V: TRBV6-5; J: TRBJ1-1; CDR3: ASSYRSRAF
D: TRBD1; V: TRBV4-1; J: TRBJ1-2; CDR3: ASSQEGKQGAHYGYT
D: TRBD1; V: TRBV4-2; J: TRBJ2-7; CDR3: ASSQERDSSHEQY
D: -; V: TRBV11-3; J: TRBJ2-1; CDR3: ASSFSRNYNEQF
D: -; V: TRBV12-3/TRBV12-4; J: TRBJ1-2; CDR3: ASSFDRGYT
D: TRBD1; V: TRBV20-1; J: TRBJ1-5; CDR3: SAPAGTGTVYSNQPQH
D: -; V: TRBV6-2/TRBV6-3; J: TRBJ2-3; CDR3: ASSYSFSKVDTQY
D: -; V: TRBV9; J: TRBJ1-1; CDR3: ASSAPGINTEAF
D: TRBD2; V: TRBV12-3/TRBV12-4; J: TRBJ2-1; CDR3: ASSKREGSYNEQF